One and the same sample provided the 30 T cell receptor beta chains below, sequenced in a study of T cell responses to AZD1222 COVID-19 vaccine. Profiling relied on immunoSEQ multiplex PCR, and the TCRdb table lists in-frame clones only, not all of them. The sample records around 100,000 clones, 92% being singletons. The source material was peripheral blood, sampled on day 0 of AZD1222 vaccination. These receptors were obtained from an adult in good health.

This rearrangement joins TRBV25-1 to TRBJ2-7; D may match TRBD1 or TRBD2 (6 bases each). The CDR3 is 12 amino acids. V was clipped by 3 bases and J by 9 bases, with 12 bases between them. Germline V CDR1 and CDR2: MGHDK, SYGVNS. The CDR3 protein is CASSERGEVQYF. In DNA, the CDR3 is TGTGCCAGCAGTGAGAGGGGGGAAGTGCAGTACTTC.

V usage is TRBV11-2 and J usage is TRBJ2-2, with D hard to call. The CDR3 is 14 amino acids. Trimming took 5 bases from V and 1 from J, leaving 8 bases between them. Germline CDR1 reads SGHAT; CDR2 reads FQNNGV. The CDR3 nucleotides read TGTGCCAGCAGCACCGACTTGAACACCGGGGAGCTGTTTTTT. Protein: CASSTDLNTGELFF. The variable domain in full, with the rest retrieved from reference TRBV11-2 and TRBJ2-2, is EAGVAQSPRYKIIEKRQSVAFWCNPISGHATLYWYQQILGQGPKLLIQFQNNGVVDDSQLPKDRFSAERLKGVDSTLKIQPAKLEDSAVYLCASSTDLNTGELFFGEGSRLTVL.

The chain has TRBV9 and TRBJ1-3; D not certain. In germline, CDR1 is SGDLS, CDR2 YYNGEE. Deletions cut 4 bases from V and 2 bases from J, with 16 bases between. The CDR3 sequence is 16 residues long. CDR3 sequence (DNA): TGTGCCAGCAGCCTAGGCCGTGGCGGGGCTGGAAACACCATATATTTT. Translation: CASSLGRGGAGNTIYF.

This clone was found once. The V call is TRBV9, the J call TRBJ2-2, with 7 bases matching TRBD2. This CDR3 is 14 amino acids long. Germline CDR1 SGDLS, CDR2 YYNGEE. V lost 0 bases and J lost 6; bases outside the gene matches: 2. DNA of the CDR3: TGTGCCAGCAGCGTAGACGCGGGAGCCGGGGAGCTGTTTTTT. This translates into CASSVDAGAGELFF.

The V and J genes are TRBV7-2 and TRBJ2-7; 7 nucleotides line up with TRBD1. Germline lookup yields CDR1 SGHTA and CDR2 FQGNSA. Unmatched junction bases numbered 2, after V lost 7 bases and J lost 2 bases. The CDR3 consists of 12 residues. DNA for the CDR3: TGTGCCAGCAAAGACAGGGCCTACGAGCAGTACTTC. Translating it yields CASKDRAYEQYF.

The J gene is TRBJ2-5, the V gene TRBV28, with 9 bases matching TRBD2. The CDR3 length is 12 residues. V lost 6 bases, J lost 5 bases, and 1 base stayed unmatched. CDR1 is MDHEN, CDR2 SYDVKM, per germline. The CDR3 sequence: CASSTSGETQYF. The CDR3, as DNA: TGTGCCAGCAGCACTAGCGGGGAGACCCAGTACTTC.

This chain links TRBV10-3 with TRBJ1-2; a weak D match, TRBD1 (5 bases). The V and J ends lost 6 bases and 8 bases respectively, with 19 bases between them. Germline values: CDR1 ENHRY, CDR2 SYGVKD. The CDR3 totals 14 residues. The CDR3 DNA reads as TGTGCCATCAGCGAGAACCCAGGGATTGGCGGCTACACCTTC. Protein: CAISENPGIGGYTF.

Comments on this clone: Other DNA variants within this sample encode the same CDR3. The rearrangement uses TRBV3-1 (or the pseudogene TRBV3-2) and TRBJ1-2, with D possibly TRBD1 on 5 matching bases. CDR1 and CDR2 from the germline V gene are LGHDT and YNNKEL (reference sequence). This CDR3 is built from 14 residues. The germline V and J ends were trimmed by 1 base and 2 bases, with 8 bases remaining between them. CDR3 loop: CASSQGAGNYGYTF. The CDR3 coding sequence is TGTGCCAGCAGCCAAGGCGCAGGGAACTATGGCTACACCTTC.

The chain has TRBV10-3 and TRBJ1-2; TRBD1 is a possible D gene (5 bases). From germline, CDR1 is ENHRY and CDR2 SYGVKD. CDR3 length: 13 amino acids. Trimming removed 2 bases from V and 1 base from J, with 5 bases in between. The CDR3 sequence: CAISEGHNYGYTF. CDR3 nucleotide sequence: TGTGCCATCAGTGAGGGACATAACTATGGCTACACCTTC.

This clone was recorded only once. The chain recombines TRBV5-1 with TRBJ1-6; 9 bases match TRBD1. The CDR3 extends over 15 amino acids. The ends lost 5 bases at V and 7 bases at J; junction bases unmatched: 7. In germline, CDR1 is SGHRS, CDR2 YFSETQ. The CDR3 nucleotides are TGCGCCAGCAGTGCCCAGACAGGGGGGAATTCACCCCTCCACTTT. Encoded protein: CASSAQTGGNSPLHF. The complete variable domain, with remaining parts taken from reference TRBV5-1 and TRBJ1-6, reads KAGVTQTPRYLIKTRGQQVTLSCSPISGHRSVSWYQQTPGQGLQFLFEYFSETQRNKGNFPGRFSGRQFSNSRSEMNVSTLELGDSALYLCASSAQTGGNSPLHFGNGTRLTVT.

The gene calls are TRBV16 and TRBJ1-5; D is ambiguous. The CDR3 consists of 13 residues. V was cut by 4 bases and J by 4 bases, with 8 bases left in between. Germline-derived CDR1 and CDR2 are KGHSY and FQNENV. The CDR3 DNA reads as TGTGCCAGCAGCCCCGAGGCAAATCAGCCCCAGCATTTT. As protein: CASSPEANQPQHF.

On this clone itself: One end of the junction is discordant with germline, which a read error may explain. V and J are TRBV6-9 and TRBJ2-7; D remains unclear. This CDR3 spans 11 amino acids. Germline V lookup: CDR1 MNHGY, CDR2 SVAAGI. The CDR3: CASSYQNTRLF. CDR3 coding DNA: TGTGCCAGCAGTTACCAAAACACCCGCCTCTTC.

The gene calls are TRBV28 and TRBJ1-2, with D maybe TRBD1 (5 bases). Looked up from germline, CDR1 is MDHEN and CDR2 is SYDVKM. Trimming removed 5 bases from V and 5 bases from J, with 12 bases in between. The CDR3 runs 13 residues. As DNA, the CDR3 is TGTGCCAGCAGTGACGGGACGCTATATGGCTACACCTTC. Amino acid sequence: CASSDGTLYGYTF.

The CDR3 coding sequence is TGCGCCAGCAGCCCCCCGGGACTAGAGGTACGGGAGACCCAGTACTTC. It yields the protein CASSPPGLEVRETQYF. The chain recombines TRBV5-1 with TRBJ2-5, with 8 bases fitting TRBD2. The ends lost 4 bases at V and 5 bases at J; junction bases unmatched: 13. Looked up from germline, CDR1 is SGHRS and CDR2 is YFSETQ. This CDR3 is 16 amino acids long.

The CDR3 sequence is CASSDRPAGGNQPQHF. The CDR3, as DNA: TGTGCCAGCAGTGATAGACCGGCCGGTGGCAATCAGCCCCAGCATTTT. This chain joins TRBV6-1 and TRBJ1-5; D ambiguous. The germline gives CDR1 MNHNS, CDR2 SASEGT. Between the trimmed V and J ends, which lost 3 bases and 2 bases, there was a span of 14 bases. The CDR3 is 16 amino acids.

This chain joins TRBV2 and TRBJ1-6; D might be TRBD1 (5 bases). Looked up from germline, CDR1 is SNHLY and CDR2 is FYNNEI. V lost 1 base, J lost 11 bases, and 9 bases lay in between. The CDR3 is made up of 13 amino acids. The CDR3 here is CASSEGGSTPLHF. The CDR3 nucleotides read TGTGCCAGCAGTGAAGGGGGCAGTACACCCCTCCACTTT. The complete variable domain, with remaining parts taken from reference TRBV2 and TRBJ1-6, reads EPEVTQTPSHQVTQMGQEVILRCVPISNHLYFYWYRQILGQKVEFLVSFYNNEISEKSEIFDDQFSVERPDGSNFTLKIRSTKLEDSAMYFCASSEGGSTPLHFGNGTRLTVT.

The chain uses TRBV3-1 (or the pseudogene TRBV3-2) and TRBJ1-4; D gene uncertain. CDR1 and CDR2 from the germline V gene are LGHDT and YNNKEL (reference sequence). The CDR3 is made up of 15 amino acids. V lost 0 bases to trimming and J lost 8 bases, with 13 bases between them. CDR3 residues: CASSQDLGFEEKLFF. The CDR3 DNA reads as TGTGCCAGCAGCCAAGATTTAGGGTTCGAAGAAAAACTGTTTTTT.

Points on this clone: The same CDR3 is also encoded by other DNA sequences in this sample. The J gene is TRBJ1-5, the V gene TRBV18; a weak D match, TRBD1 (6 bases). The V gene lost 3 bases and the J gene lost 5 bases, with 8 bases spanning the gap. Germline CDR1 is KGHSH and CDR2 is LQKENI. There are 13 residues in the CDR3. The CDR3 DNA is TGTGCCAGCTCACCCGGGGGCGATCAGCCCCAGCATTTT. Translating gives CASSPGGDQPQHF.

The chain couples TRBV15 to TRBJ1-6; 9 bases are a match to TRBD1. This CDR3 contains 19 residues. The germline V gene encodes CDR1 LNHNV and CDR2 YYDKDF (reference sequence). V was clipped by 0 bases and J by 5 bases; unmatched bases: 11. CDR3: CATSRDRLQGASDNSPLHF. The CDR3 DNA reads as TGTGCCACCAGCAGAGATCGGCTACAGGGGGCTTCCGATAATTCACCCCTCCACTTT.

The chain links TRBV9 to TRBJ1-2, with TRBD1 as a possible D gene (5 bases). The CDR3 runs 13 residues. V dropped 0 bases and J dropped 13 bases, with 16 bases sitting between them. CDR1 and CDR2 (germline): SGDLS, YYNGEE. The CDR3 DNA sequence: TGTGCCAGCAGCGTAGAGGGCGCGGACACTGGCACCTTC. Amino acid sequence: CASSVEGADTGTF.

This clone has more than one count but fewer than ten. The chain couples TRBV15 to TRBJ2-7; the D gene is possibly TRBD2 (5 bases). Germline V gene lookup returns CDR1 LNHNV and CDR2 YYDKDF (reference sequence). V was shortened by 0 bases and J by 1 base, with 16 bases between the two germline ends. The CDR3 has 17 amino acids. This CDR3 is CATSREGMPGLSYEQYF. The DNA for the CDR3 is TGTGCCACCAGCAGAGAGGGTATGCCGGGGTTATCCTACGAGCAGTACTTC.

This chain links TRBV7-3 with TRBJ1-1, with unresolved D. V was cut by 3 bases and J by 4 bases, with 9 bases left in between. Germline assignment: CDR1 SGHTA and CDR2 FQGTGA. The CDR3 spans 13 residues. In nucleotides, the CDR3 is TGTGCCAGCAGCTTCGGGGTGGGCACTGAAGCTTTCTTT. It translates to CASSFGVGTEAFF.

The CDR3, as DNA: TGTGCCAGCAGCCTTTATTCCTACGAGCAGTACTTC. Its protein is CASSLYSYEQYF. The chain is built from TRBV14 and TRBJ2-7, with no clear D. The CDR3 is 12 amino acids. Trimming stripped 4 bases from V and 1 base from J, with 5 bases between. Germline V lookup: CDR1 SGHDN, CDR2 FVKESK.

J is TRBJ1-3 and V is TRBV5-1; 9 bases fit TRBD1. CDR3 length: 15 amino acids. The trim removed 2 bases at V and 3 bases at J, leaving 3 bases unmatched. Looked up from germline, CDR1 is SGHRS and CDR2 is YFSETQ. This CDR3 reads CASSFGTGLGNTIYF. As DNA, the CDR3 is TGCGCCAGCAGCTTCGGGACAGGGCTTGGAAACACCATATATTTT.

In regard to this clone: Other nucleotide sequences in the sample specify the same CDR3. This rearrangement joins TRBV12-3 or TRBV12-4 to TRBJ1-2, with 8 bases identical to TRBD1. V lost 4 bases and J lost 7; bases outside the gene matches: 5. This CDR3 is built from 13 residues. The CDR3 loop reads CASSSTGVGGYTF. For the CDR3, the DNA is TGTGCCAGCAGTTCGACAGGGGTGGGTGGCTACACCTTC.

The V call is TRBV7-9, the J call TRBJ2-3; D might be TRBD2 (5 bases). V lost 8 bases, J lost 8 bases, and 11 bases lay in between. This CDR3 has 11 amino acids. CDR1 and CDR2 from the germline V gene are SEHNR and FQNEAQ (reference sequence). The CDR3 nucleotides are TGTGCCAGCGGGAGAACTAGTACGCAGTATTTT. This translates into CASGRTSTQYF.

The gene calls are TRBV6-5 and TRBJ2-1; the D gene is possibly TRBD2 (5 bases). The CDR3 totals 13 residues. The V gene's germline CDR1 is MNHEY and CDR2 SVGAGI. Deletions cut 7 bases from V and 8 bases from J, with 15 bases between. CDR3 residues: CASNPVGEHEQFF. The CDR3 DNA reads as TGTGCCAGCAACCCTGTGGGAGAACATGAGCAGTTCTTC.

This chain connects TRBV7-3 to TRBJ2-5; TRBD2 agrees at 16 bases. The ends lost 5 bases at V and 5 bases at J; junction bases unmatched: 14. This CDR3 is 19 amino acids long. Germline CDR1 reads SGHTA; CDR2 reads FQGTGA. CDR3: CASSQSPGLAGGRGETQYF. Written as DNA, the CDR3 is TGTGCCAGCAGCCAATCACCGGGACTAGCGGGAGGGCGAGGGGAGACCCAGTACTTC. The complete variable domain, with remaining parts taken from reference TRBV7-3 and TRBJ2-5, reads GAGVSQTPSNKVTEKGKYVELRCDPISGHTALYWYRQSLGQGPEFLIYFQGTGAADDSGLPNDRFFAVRPEGSVSTLKIQRTERGDSAVYLCASSQSPGLAGGRGETQYFGPGTRLLVL.

The V gene is TRBV2, the J gene TRBJ2-5; the D gene is possibly TRBD2 (6 bases). CDR3 length: 15 residues. Per the germline V gene, CDR1 is SNHLY and CDR2 is FYNNEI. The V end was cut by 2 bases, the J end by 2 bases, with 12 bases between. CDR3 protein: CASSEIGGAQETQYF. CDR3 bases: TGTGCCAGCAGTGAAATCGGGGGAGCACAAGAGACCCAGTACTTC.

The V gene is TRBV27, the J gene TRBJ2-7; D gene unclear. Between the trimmed V and J ends, which lost 5 bases and 3 bases, there was a span of 11 bases. Germline CDR1 MNHEY, CDR2 SMNVEV (reference sequence). The CDR3 length is 13 residues. As DNA, the CDR3 is TGTGCCAGCAGTCCCGCCCGGTTCTACGAGCAGTACTTC. This translates into CASSPARFYEQYF.